The source of this TCR beta chain is a study of T cells in Graves' hyperthyroidism and ophthalmopathy. About the research overall: Peripheral blood specimens were obtained at initial diagnosis, prior to any treatment.

There are many counts of this clonotype. What it binds is not known. CDR3 size: 14 residues. V gave up 5 bases and J gave up 5 bases, with 16 bases separating them. Germline CDR1 DFQATT, CDR2 SNEGSKA (reference sequence). Graves' hyperthyroidism is called stable when ophthalmopathy does not progress within 18 months. The study, taken as a whole, reports: Most thyroid-expanded clonotypes above 0.001 were also found in blood. Ophthalmopathy and stable hyperthyroidism were told apart by a 13 V-J model.

Regions amplified from RNA transcripts were the TCR beta CDR3 regions. A first-round RT-PCR of the TCR CDR3 used the HTBI primer set. One entry per CDR3 protein, called by TCRdb with MiXCR from the multiplex PCR reads. This table has a few hundred thousand distinct CDR3 sequences, approximately 15% appearing once. The source material was blood. The clonotype originates from a woman in her twenties or thirties with Graves' hyperthyroidism. This chain connects TRBV20-1 to TRBJ2-1; TRBD2 is a possible D gene (6 bases). The CDR3: CSARKTGLNNEQFF. The CDR3, as DNA: TGCAGTGCTCGAAAGACGGGACTGAACAATGAGCAGTTCTTC.